Listed below are T cell receptor beta chains from one sample, sequenced in a study of immune characterization of retroperitoneal liposarcoma. One entry per CDR3 protein results from TCRdb running MiXCR on the PCR reads. The sample includes about 10,000 distinct CDR3 sequences, over 25% of them seen just once. Sequencing was performed on tumor tissue. These receptor sequences come from a female donor with retroperitoneal liposarcoma. Both conserved end residues are trimmed from each CDR3.

V gene	J gene	CDR3 protein
TRBV6-1	TRBJ2-5	ASSEVTGQETQY
TRBV6-1	NA	ASSRTGPYEQY
TRBV4-3	TRBJ1-3	ASSQTPFSGNTIY
TRBV6-1	NA	ASADTPYEQY
TRBV27	TRBJ2-1	ASRREDNSYEQF
TRBV7-2	TRBJ2-2	ASSSGTTLNTGELF
TRBV7-8	NA	ASSVASGLAYNEQY
TRBV6-1	TRBJ1-6	ASSEPGSPLH
TRBV6-1	NA	ASSEAGGLAGGNEQY
TRBV12-3/TRBV12-4	TRBJ2-1	ASRGTSGNYNEQF
TRBV6-1	TRBJ2-1	ASSSYTGEQF
TRBV11-2	TRBJ1-1	ASSPTSGRNTEAF
TRBV6-1	TRBJ2-3	ASSEVGSTDTQY
TRBV12-3/TRBV12-4	TRBJ1-1	ASTETGGNTEAF
TRBV6-1	TRBJ2-1	ASRTGAYNEQF
TRBV11-2	TRBJ2-1	ASSFSTGSSYEQF
TRBV6-1	TRBJ2-1	ASSVSLAGGGNEQF
TRBV6-1	TRBJ2-1	ASRSWVSSYNEQF
TRBV11-3	TRBJ2-1	VSEGLSYEQF
TRBV6-1	TRBJ2-2	ASSARGGGTGELF
TRBV6-6	TRBJ2-3	ASSYTSGGSDTQY
TRBV6-1	TRBJ1-1	ASSDLTEAF
TRBV5-1	TRBJ2-3	ASSLTGGHPDTQY
TRBV7-9	TRBJ2-1	ASSLEVQFAEQF